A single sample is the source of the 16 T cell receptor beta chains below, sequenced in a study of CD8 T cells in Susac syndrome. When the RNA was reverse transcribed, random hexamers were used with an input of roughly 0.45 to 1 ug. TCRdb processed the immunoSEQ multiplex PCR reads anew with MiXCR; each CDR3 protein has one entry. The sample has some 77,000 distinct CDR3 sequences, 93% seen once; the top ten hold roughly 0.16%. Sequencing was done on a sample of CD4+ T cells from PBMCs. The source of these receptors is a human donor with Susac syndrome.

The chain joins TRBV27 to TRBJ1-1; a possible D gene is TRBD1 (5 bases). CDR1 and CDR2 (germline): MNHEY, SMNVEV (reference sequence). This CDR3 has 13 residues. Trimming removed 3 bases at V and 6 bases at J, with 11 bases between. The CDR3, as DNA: TGTGCCAGCAGTTTGGCACAGGTATCTGAAGCTTTCTTT. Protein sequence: CASSLAQVSEAFF.

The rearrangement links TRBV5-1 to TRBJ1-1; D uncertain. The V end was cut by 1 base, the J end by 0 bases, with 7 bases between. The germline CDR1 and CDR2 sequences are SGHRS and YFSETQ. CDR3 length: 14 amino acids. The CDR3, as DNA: TGCGCCAGCAGCTTGAATACGATGAACACTGAAGCTTTCTTT. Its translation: CASSLNTMNTEAFF. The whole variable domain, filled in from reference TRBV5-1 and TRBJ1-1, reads KAGVTQTPRYLIKTRGQQVTLSCSPISGHRSVSWYQQTPGQGLQFLFEYFSETQRNKGNFPGRFSGRQFSNSRSEMNVSTLELGDSALYLCASSLNTMNTEAFFGQGTRLTVV.

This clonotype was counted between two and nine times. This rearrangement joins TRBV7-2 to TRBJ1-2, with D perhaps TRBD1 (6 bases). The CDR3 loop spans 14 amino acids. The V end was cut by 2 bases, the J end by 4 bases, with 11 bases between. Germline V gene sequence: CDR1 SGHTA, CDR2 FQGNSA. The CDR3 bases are TGTGCCAGCAGCTTACCCGGGGGCGTCTATGGCTACACCTTC. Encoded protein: CASSLPGGVYGYTF.

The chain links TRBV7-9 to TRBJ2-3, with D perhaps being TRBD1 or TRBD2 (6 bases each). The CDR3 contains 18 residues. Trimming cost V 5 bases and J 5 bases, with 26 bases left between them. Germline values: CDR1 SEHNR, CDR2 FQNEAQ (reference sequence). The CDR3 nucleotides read TGTGCCAGCAGCCCTATGACGGGGGCCGACAGATTAAAAGATACGCAGTATTTT. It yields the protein CASSPMTGADRLKDTQYF.

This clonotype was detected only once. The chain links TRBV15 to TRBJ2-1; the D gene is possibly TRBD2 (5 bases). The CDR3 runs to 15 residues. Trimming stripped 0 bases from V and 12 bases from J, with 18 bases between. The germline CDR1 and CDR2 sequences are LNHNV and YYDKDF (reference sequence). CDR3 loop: CATSRDRIRGFVQFF. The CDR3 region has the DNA TGTGCCACCAGCAGAGATAGAATCCGGGGTTTCGTGCAGTTCTTC.

The CDR3 here is CASSDPGQAPYEQYF. As DNA, the CDR3 is TGTGCCAGTAGTGATCCGGGACAGGCACCCTACGAGCAGTACTTC. This chain uses TRBV19 with TRBJ2-7; 8 bases map to TRBD1. J was trimmed by 2 bases and V by 5 bases; bases with no gene match: 8. CDR3 length: 15 residues. Germline V gene sequence: CDR1 LNHDA, CDR2 SQIVND (reference sequence).

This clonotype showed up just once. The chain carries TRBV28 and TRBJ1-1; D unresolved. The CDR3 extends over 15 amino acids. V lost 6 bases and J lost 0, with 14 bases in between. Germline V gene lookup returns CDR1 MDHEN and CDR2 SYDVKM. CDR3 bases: TGTGCCAGCAGCCCCTCGGGAGCGATGAACACTGAAGCTTTCTTT. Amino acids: CASSPSGAMNTEAFF.

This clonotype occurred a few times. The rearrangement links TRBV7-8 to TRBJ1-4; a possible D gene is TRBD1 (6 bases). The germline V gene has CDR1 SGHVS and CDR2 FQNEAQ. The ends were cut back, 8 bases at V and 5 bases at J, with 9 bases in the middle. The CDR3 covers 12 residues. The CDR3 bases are TGTGCCAGCCTAGGGGGGAATGAAAAACTGTTTTTT. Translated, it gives CASLGGNEKLFF.

In nucleotides, the CDR3 is TGCGCCAGCAGCTTGGATGGCGGGATCTATGGCTACACCTTC. It translates to CASSLDGGIYGYTF. This sequence joins TRBV5-1 and TRBJ1-2, with D unresolved. V shed 0 bases and J shed 4 bases, with 10 bases lying between them. The length of the CDR3 is 14 residues. Germline V gene data show CDR1 as SGHRS and CDR2 as YFSETQ.

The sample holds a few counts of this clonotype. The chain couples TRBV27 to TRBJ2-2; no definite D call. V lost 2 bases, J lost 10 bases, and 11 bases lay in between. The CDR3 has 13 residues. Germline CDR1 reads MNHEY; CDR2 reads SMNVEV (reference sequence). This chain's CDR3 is CASSLRPGEELFF. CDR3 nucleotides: TGTGCCAGCAGTTTACGACCCGGAGAGGAGCTGTTTTTT.

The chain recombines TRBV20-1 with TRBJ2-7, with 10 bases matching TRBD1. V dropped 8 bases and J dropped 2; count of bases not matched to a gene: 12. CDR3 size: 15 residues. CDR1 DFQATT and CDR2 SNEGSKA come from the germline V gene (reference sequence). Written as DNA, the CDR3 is TGCAGTCCAACCCGGGGGACAGGGGAAGCCTACGAGCAGTACTTC. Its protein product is CSPTRGTGEAYEQYF.

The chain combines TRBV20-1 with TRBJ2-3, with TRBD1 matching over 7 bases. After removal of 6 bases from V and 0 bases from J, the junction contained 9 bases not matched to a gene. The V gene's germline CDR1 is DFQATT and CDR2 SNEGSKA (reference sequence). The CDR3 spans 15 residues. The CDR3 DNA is TGCAGTGCCCAGCGCGACAGGGCTAGCACAGATACGCAGTATTTT. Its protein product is CSAQRDRASTDTQYF.

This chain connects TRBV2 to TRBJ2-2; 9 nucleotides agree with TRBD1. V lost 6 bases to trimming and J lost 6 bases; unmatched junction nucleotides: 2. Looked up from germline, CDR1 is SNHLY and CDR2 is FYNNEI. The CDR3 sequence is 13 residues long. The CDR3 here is CASRGQGSGELFF. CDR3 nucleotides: TGTGCCAGCAGGGGACAGGGTTCCGGGGAGCTGTTTTTT.

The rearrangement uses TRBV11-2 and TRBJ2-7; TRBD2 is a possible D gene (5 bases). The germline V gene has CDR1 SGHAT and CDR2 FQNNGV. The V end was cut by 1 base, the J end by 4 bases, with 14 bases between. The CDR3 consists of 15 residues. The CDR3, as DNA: TGTGCCAGCAGCTTAGCCCTAGCTCCTATGTACGAGCAGTACTTC. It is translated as CASSLALAPMYEQYF. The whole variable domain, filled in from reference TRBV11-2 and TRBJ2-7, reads EAGVAQSPRYKIIEKRQSVAFWCNPISGHATLYWYQQILGQGPKLLIQFQNNGVVDDSQLPKDRFSAERLKGVDSTLKIQPAKLEDSAVYLCASSLALAPMYEQYFGPGTRLTVT.

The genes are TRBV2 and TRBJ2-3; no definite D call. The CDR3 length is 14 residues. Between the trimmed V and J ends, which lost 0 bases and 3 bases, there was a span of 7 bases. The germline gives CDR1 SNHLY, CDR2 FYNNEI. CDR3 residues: CASSEAPDTDTQYF. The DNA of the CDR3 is TGTGCCAGCAGTGAAGCGCCCGATACAGATACGCAGTATTTT.

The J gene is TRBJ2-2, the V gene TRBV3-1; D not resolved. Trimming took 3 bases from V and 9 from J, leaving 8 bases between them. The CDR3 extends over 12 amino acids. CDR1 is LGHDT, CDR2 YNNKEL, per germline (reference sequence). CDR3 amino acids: CASSHSSRELFF. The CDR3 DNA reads TGTGCCAGCAGCCATTCAAGCAGGGAGCTGTTTTTT.